This TCR beta chain was sequenced for a study of metastatic and nonmetastatic thyroid tumors. Study-level background: Where malignant and benign thyroid patients were concerned, repertoires were compared across blood and tumor or nodule tissue. Regarding the study as a whole: Significantly greater TCR beta diversity was reportedly found in malignant thyroid tumors than in benign nodules (in blood and tumor).

There were no patients who had received any treatment before thyroid surgery. Original handling: Variation in CDR3 across clinicopathological groups served as the basis for constructing a distant-metastasis classifier in papillary thyroid cancer. TCRdb re-clonotyped the PCR reads via MiXCR. What appears here as the V and J calls and clone size reflects TCRdb's work, not the paper's. The sample yields approximately 32,000 clones, about 21% seen once. This clone was found many times. Its specificity is unknown. The CDR3 totals 13 residues. Germline assignment: CDR1 SGHTA and CDR2 FQGTGA. The ends were cut back, 4 bases at V and 4 bases at J, with 9 bases in the middle.

The chain couples TRBV7-3 to TRBJ2-3; a possible D gene is TRBD1 (6 bases). The receptor was isolated from a male donor with papillary thyroid cancer or a benign thyroid nodule (not recorded which). Some clones in this sample may be carry-over from other donors' samples. The source material was tumor tissue. The DNA for the CDR3 is TGTGCCAGCAGCTCACAGGGCGCAGATACGCAGTATTTT. This gives the protein CASSSQGADTQYF.